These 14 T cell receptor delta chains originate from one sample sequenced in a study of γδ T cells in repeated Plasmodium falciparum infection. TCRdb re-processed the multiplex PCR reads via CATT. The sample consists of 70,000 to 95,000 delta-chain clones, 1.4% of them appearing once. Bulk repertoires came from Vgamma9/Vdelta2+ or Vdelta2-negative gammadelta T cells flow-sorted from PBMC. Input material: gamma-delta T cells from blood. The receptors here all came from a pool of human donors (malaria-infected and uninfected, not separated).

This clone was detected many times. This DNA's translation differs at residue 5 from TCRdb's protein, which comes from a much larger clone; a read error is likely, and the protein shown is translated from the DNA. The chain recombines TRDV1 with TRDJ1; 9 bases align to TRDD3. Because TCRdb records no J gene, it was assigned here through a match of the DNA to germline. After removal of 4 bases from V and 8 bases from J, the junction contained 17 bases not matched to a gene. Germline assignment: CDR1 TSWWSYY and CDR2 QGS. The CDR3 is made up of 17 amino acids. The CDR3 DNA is TGTGCTCTTGGGGGAATCCCTTCCTTTACTGGGGGAGCCAAACTCATCTTT. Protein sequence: CALGGIPSFTGGAKLIF.

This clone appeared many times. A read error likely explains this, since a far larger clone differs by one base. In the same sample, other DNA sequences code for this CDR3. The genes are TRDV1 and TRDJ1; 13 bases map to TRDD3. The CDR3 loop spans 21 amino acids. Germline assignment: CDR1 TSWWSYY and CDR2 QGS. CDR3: CALGLTRRNNWGIRYTDKLIF. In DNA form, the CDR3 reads TGTGCTCTTGGGCTTACTCGACGTAATAACTGGGGGATACGGTACACCGATAAGCTCATCTTT.

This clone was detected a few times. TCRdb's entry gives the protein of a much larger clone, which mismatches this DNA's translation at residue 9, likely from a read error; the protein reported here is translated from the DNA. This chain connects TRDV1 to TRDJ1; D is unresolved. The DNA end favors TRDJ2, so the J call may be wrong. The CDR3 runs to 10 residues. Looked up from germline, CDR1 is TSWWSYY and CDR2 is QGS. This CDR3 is CALGKAKLFF. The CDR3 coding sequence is TGTGCTCTTGGGAAGGCCAAACTCTTCTTT.

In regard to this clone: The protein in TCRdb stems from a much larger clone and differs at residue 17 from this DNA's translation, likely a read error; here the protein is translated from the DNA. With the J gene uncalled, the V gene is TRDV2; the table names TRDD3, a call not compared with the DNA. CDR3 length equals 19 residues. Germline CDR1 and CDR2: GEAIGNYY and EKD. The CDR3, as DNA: TGTGCCTGTGACCCACGTACTGGGGGATATTCCTGGGACACCCGACAGACGTTTTTC. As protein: CACDPRTGGYSWDTRQTFF.

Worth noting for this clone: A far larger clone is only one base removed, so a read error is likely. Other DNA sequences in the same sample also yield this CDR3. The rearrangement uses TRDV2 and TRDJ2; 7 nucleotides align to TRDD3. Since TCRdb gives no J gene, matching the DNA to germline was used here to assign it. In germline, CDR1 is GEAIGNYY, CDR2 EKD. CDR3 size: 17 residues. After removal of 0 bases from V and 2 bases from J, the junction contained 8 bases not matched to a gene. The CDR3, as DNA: TGTGCCTGTGACACCGTAGGGGGATCTGCCTTGACAGCACAACTCTTCTTT. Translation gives CACDTVGGSALTAQLFF.

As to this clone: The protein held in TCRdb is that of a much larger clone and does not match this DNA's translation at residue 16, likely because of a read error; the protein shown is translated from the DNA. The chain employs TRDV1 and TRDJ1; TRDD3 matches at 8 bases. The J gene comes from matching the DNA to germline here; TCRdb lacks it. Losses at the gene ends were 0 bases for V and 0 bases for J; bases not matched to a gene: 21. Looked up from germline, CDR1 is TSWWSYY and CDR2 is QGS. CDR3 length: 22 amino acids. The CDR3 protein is CALGELCLPSLLGDPHTDKLIF. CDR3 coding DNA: TGTGCTCTTGGGGAACTATGCCTACCCTCCCTATTGGGGGATCCGCACACCGATAAACTCATCTTT.

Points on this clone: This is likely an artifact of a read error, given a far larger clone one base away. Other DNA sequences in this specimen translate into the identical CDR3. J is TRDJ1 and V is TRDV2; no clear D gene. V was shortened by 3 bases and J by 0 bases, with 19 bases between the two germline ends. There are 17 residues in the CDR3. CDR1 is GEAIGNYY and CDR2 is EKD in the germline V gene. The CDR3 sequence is CACDPHRAQKYTDKLIF. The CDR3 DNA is TGTGCCTGTGACCCTCACCGGGCACAAAAATACACCGATAAACTCATCTTT.

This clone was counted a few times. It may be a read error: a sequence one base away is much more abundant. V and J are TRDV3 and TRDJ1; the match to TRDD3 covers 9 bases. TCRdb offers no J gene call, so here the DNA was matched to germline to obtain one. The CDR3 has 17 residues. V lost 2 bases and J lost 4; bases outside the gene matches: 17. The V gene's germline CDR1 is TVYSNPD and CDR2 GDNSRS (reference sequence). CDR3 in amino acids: CAFPPEGGYIYIDKLIF. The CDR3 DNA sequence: TGTGCCTTTCCTCCAGAGGGGGGATACATTTACATCGATAAACTCATCTTT.

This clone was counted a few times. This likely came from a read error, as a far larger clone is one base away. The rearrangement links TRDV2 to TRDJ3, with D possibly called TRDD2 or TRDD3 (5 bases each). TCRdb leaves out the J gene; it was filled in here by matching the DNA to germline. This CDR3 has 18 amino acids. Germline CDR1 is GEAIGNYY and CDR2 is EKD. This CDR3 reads CACDPTGPVSWDTRQMFF. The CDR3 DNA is TGCGCCTGTGACCCTACTGGACCTGTCTCCTGGGACACCCGACAGATGTTTTTC.

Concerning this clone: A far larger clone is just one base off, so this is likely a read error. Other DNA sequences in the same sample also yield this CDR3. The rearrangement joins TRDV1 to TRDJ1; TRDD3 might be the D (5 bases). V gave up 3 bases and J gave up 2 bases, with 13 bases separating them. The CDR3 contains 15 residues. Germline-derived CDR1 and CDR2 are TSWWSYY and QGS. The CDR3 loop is CALGDNYGETDKLIF. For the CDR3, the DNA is TGTGCTCTTGGGGATAACTATGGGGAAACCGATAAACTCATCTTT.

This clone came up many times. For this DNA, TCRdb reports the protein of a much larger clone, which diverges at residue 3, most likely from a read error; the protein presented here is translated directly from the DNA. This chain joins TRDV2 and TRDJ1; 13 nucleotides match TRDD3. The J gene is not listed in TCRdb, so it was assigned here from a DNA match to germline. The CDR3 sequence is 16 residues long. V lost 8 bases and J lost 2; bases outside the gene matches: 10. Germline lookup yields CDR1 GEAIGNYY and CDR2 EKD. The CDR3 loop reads CAYVGLGDTGTDKLIF. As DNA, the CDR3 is TGTGCCTATGTGGGACTGGGGGATACGGGTACCGATAAACTCATCTTT.

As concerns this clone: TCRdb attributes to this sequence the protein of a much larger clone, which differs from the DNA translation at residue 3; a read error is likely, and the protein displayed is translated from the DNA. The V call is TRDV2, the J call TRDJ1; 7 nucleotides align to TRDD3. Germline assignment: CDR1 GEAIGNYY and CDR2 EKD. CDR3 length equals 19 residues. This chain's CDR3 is CAFDTVGLGAHSYTDKLIF. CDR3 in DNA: TGTGCCTTTGACACCGTAGGGCTGGGGGCACATTCTTACACCGATAAACTCATCTTT.

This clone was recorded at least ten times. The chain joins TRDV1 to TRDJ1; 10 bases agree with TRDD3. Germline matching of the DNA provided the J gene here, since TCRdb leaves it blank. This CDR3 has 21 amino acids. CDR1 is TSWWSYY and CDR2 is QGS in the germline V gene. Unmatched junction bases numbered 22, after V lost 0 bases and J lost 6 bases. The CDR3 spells CALGELGLSSADGGYPYKLIF. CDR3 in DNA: TGTGCTCTTGGGGAACTCGGTCTATCCTCGGCCGATGGGGGATACCCCTATAAACTCATCTTT.

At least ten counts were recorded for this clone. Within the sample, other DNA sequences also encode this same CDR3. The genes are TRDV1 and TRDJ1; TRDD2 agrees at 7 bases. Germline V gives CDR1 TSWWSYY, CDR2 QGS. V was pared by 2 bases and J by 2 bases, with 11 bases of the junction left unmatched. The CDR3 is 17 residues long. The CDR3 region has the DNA TGTGCTCTTGGGGAAATCCCCCCAGTCCTTCCTACCGATAAACTCATCTTT. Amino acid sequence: CALGEIPPVLPTDKLIF.